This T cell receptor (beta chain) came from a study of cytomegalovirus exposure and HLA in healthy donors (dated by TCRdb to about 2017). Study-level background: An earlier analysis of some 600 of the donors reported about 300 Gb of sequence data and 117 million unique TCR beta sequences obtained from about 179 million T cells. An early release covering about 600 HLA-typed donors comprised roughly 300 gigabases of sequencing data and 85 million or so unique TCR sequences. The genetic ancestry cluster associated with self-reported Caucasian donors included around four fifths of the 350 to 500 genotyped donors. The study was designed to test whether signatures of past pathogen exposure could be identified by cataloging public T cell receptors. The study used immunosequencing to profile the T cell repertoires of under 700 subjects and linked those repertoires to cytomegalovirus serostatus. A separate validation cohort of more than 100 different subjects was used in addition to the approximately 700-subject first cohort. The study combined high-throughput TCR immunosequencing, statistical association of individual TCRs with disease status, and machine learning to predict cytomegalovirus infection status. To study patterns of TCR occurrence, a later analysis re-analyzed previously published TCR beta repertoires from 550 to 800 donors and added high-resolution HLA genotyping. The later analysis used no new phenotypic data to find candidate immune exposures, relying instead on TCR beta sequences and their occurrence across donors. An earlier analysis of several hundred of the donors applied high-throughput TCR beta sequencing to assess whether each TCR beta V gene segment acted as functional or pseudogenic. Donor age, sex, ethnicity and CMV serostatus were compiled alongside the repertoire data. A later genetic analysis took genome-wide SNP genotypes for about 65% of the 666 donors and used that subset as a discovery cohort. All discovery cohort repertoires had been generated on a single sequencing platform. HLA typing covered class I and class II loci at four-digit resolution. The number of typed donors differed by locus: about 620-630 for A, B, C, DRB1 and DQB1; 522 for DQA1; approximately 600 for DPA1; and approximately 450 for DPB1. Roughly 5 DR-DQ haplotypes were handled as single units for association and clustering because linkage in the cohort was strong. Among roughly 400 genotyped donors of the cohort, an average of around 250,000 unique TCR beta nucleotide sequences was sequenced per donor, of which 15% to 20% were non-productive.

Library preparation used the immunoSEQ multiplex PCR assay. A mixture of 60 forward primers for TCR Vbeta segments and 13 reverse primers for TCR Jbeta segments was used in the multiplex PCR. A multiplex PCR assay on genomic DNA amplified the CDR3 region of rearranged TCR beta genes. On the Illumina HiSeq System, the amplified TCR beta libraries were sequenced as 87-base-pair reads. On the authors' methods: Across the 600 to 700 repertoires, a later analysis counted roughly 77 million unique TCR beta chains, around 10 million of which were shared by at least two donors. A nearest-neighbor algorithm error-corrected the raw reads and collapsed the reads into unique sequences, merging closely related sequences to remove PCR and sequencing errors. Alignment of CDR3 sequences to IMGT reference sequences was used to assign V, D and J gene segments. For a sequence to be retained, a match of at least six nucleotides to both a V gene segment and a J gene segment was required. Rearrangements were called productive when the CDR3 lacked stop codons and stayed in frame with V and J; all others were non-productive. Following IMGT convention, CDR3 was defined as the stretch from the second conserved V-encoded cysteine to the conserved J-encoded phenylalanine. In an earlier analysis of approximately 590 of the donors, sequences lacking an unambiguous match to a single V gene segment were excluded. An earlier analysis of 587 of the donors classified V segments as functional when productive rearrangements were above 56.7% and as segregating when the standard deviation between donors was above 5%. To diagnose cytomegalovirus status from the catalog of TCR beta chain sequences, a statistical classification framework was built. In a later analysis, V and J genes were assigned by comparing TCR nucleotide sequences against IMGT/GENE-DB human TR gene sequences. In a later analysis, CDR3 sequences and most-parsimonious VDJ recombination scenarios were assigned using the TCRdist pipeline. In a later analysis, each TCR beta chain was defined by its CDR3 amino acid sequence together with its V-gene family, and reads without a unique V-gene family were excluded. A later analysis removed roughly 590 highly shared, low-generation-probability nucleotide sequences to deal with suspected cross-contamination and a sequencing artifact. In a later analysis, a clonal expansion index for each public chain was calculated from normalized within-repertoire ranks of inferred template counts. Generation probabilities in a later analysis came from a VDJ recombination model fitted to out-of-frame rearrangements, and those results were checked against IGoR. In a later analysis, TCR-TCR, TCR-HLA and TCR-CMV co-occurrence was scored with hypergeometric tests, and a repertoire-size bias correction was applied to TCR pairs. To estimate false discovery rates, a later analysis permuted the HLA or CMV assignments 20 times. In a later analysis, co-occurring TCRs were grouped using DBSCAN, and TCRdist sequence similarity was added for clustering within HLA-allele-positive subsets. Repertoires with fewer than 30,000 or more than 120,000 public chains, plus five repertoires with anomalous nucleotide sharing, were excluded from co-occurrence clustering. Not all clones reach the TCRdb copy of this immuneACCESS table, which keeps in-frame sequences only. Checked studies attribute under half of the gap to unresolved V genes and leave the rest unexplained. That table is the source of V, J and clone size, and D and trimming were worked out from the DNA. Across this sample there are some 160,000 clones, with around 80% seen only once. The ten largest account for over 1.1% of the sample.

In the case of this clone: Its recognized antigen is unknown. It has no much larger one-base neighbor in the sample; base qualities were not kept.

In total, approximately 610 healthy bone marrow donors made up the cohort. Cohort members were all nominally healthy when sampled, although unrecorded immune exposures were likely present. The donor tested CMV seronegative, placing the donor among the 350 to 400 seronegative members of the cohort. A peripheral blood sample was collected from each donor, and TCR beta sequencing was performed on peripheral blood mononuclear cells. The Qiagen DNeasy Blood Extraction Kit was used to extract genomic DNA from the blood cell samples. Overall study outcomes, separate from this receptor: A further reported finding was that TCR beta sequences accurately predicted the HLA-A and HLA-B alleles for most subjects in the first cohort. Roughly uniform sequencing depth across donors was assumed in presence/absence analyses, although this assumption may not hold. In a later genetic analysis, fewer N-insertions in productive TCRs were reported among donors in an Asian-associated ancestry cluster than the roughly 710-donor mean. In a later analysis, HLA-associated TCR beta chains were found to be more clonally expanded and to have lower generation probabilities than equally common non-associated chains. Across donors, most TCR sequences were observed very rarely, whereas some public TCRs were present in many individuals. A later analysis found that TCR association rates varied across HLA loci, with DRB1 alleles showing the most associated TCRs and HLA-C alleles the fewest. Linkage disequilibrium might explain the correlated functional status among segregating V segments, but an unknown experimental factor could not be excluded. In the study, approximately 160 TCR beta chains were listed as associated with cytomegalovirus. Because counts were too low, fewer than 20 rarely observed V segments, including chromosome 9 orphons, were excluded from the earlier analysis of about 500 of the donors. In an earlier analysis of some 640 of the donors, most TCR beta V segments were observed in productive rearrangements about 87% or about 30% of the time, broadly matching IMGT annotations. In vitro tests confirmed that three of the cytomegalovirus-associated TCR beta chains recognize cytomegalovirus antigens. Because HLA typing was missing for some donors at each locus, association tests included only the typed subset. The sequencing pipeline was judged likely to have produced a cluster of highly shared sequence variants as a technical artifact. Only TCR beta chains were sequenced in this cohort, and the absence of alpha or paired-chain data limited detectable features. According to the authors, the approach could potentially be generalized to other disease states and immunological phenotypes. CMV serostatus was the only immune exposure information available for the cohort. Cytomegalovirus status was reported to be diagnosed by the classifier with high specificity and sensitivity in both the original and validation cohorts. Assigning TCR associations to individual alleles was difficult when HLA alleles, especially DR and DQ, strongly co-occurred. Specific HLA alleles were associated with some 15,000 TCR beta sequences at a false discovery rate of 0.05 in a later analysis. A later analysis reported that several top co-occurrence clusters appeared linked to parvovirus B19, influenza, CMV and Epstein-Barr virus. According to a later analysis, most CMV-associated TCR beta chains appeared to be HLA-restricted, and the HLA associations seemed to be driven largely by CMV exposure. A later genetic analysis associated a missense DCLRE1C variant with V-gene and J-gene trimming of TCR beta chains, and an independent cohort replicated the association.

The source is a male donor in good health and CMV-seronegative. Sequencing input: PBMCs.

The DNA sequence reads TGTGCCAGCTCACAACCGGGACAGGGGACCCAGGGACCCCAGCATTTT. Translation gives CASSQPGQGTQGPQHF. Here the chain combines TRBV18 and TRBJ1-5, with 10 middle bases fitting TRBD1. Inclusive of the bounding cysteine and phenylalanine, the CDR3 is 16 residues long. Just the 48-base CDR3 DNA is kept, in frame starting at base 1. Taken from the germline V gene, the CDR1 and CDR2 loops are KGHSH and LQKENI. V is trimmed back by 4 bases and J by 10 bases, and the junction contains 13 bases that no gene match accounts for.